Listed here are 28 T cell receptor beta chains from one sample, sequenced in a study of T cells after posttransplantation cyclophosphamide. The protocol was immunoSEQ multiplex PCR, while the TCRdb copy is restricted to in-frame clones and leaves out a portion. The repertoire holds about 18,000 clones, 70% to 90% seen once, with about 9.1% in the top ten. The sample consisted of memory CD4+ T cells sorted from blood. The receptors originated from a man between 25 and 39 years old in good health and a related stem cell transplant donor.

The chain joins TRBV6-6 to TRBJ2-1; 9 bases map to TRBD1. Per germline, CDR1 MNHNY and CDR2 SVGAGI (reference sequence). The CDR3 covers 14 residues. V dropped 4 bases and J dropped 4; count of bases not matched to a gene: 2. CDR3 DNA sequence: TGTGCCAGCAGTTCCGGGACAGGGTACAATGAGCAGTTCTTC. It encodes CASSSGTGYNEQFF.

The chain is built from TRBV11-2 and TRBJ2-3; D is perhaps TRBD2 (5 bases). With 5 bases removed from V and 0 bases from J, the gap between germline ends came to 12 bases. The CDR3 extends over 15 amino acids. Germline lookup yields CDR1 SGHAT and CDR2 FQNNGV. CDR3 region: CASSPRADSTDTQYF. The CDR3 DNA reads TGTGCCAGCAGCCCGCGGGCCGACAGCACAGATACGCAGTATTTT.

The count of this clone is one. This chain joins TRBV5-1 and TRBJ2-2; 8 nucleotides agree with TRBD1. The germline CDR1 and CDR2 sequences are SGHRS and YFSETQ. V shed 1 base and J 1 base; nucleotides not matched to a gene: 3. The CDR3 consists of 16 residues. This chain's CDR3 is CASSLQGQENTGELFF. The DNA for the CDR3 is TGCGCCAGCAGCTTGCAGGGACAGGAGAACACCGGGGAGCTGTTTTTT.

This clone showed up just once. The rearrangement links TRBV10-2 to TRBJ2-2, with 14 bases that match TRBD2. Germline V lookup: CDR1 WSHSY, CDR2 SAAADI. With V trimmed by 4 bases and J by 3 bases, 4 bases remained unmatched. The CDR3 is 17 amino acids. CDR3 residues: CASSVTSGGVDTGELFF. The DNA for the CDR3 is TGCGCCAGCAGTGTGACTAGCGGGGGGGTAGACACCGGGGAGCTGTTTTTT.

The J gene is TRBJ1-5, the V gene TRBV4-3, with TRBD1 matching over 7 bases. From germline, CDR1 is LGHNA and CDR2 YSLEER. J lost 4 bases, V lost 2 bases, and 8 bases had no gene match. This CDR3 region has 16 residues. The CDR3 is CASSQRVGQVNQPQHF. The CDR3 DNA follows: TGCGCCAGCAGCCAAAGAGTCGGACAGGTTAATCAGCCCCAGCATTTT.

The J gene is TRBJ1-1, the V gene TRBV29-1, with 10 nucleotides matching TRBD1. V trimming: 4 bases; J trimming: 13 bases; junction bases outside the gene matches: 6. Germline-derived CDR1 and CDR2 are SQVTM and ANQGSEA. The CDR3 totals 11 residues. CDR3 protein: CSVGDRGIVFF. DNA for the CDR3: TGCAGCGTTGGGGACAGGGGAATAGTTTTCTTT.

The chain couples TRBV5-6 to TRBJ1-2; the match to TRBD1 covers 12 bases. V shed 4 bases, J shed 3 bases, and the junction held 4 bases outside the gene matches. The germline V gene encodes CDR1 SGHDT and CDR2 YYEEEE. The length of the CDR3 is 15 residues. The CDR3 region has the DNA TGTGCCAGCAGCGCGGGACAGGGGGCTTACTATGGCTACACCTTC. Its protein is CASSAGQGAYYGYTF.

The gene calls are TRBV5-6 and TRBJ2-7; TRBD2 matches 9 bases. This CDR3 spans 16 amino acids. Unmatched junction bases numbered 15, after V lost 4 bases and J lost 7 bases. Germline V lookup: CDR1 SGHDT, CDR2 YYEEEE. The CDR3 DNA sequence: TGTGCCAGCAGCCCTTCTCAGGTGGCGGGGGGGCATGAGCAGTACTTC. Its translation: CASSPSQVAGGHEQYF. The variable domain in full, with the rest retrieved from reference TRBV5-6 and TRBJ2-7, is DAGVTQSPTHLIKTRGQQVTLRCSPKSGHDTVSWYQQALGQGPQFIFQYYEEEERQRGNFPDRFSGHQFPNYSSELNVNALLLGDSALYLCASSPSQVAGGHEQYFGPGTRLTVT.

The chain is built from TRBV5-6 and TRBJ2-5; 7 nucleotides match TRBD1. The germline CDR1 and CDR2 sequences are SGHDT and YYEEEE. Trimming at V came to 4 bases and at J to 2 bases, leaving 2 bases not matched to a gene. This CDR3 is built from 13 residues. In nucleotides, the CDR3 is TGTGCCAGCAGCCGGGACAGTCAAGAGACCCAGTACTTC. Protein sequence: CASSRDSQETQYF.

This chain uses TRBV2 with TRBJ2-2, with 8 bases lining up with TRBD2. V lost 3 bases and J lost 10; bases outside the gene matches: 10. The germline V gene has CDR1 SNHLY and CDR2 FYNNEI. The CDR3 is 15 residues long. CDR3 in amino acids: CASSDSAAGGEELFF. CDR3 coding DNA: TGTGCCAGCAGTGATTCCGCGGCGGGGGGTGAGGAGCTGTTTTTT. The variable domain in full, with the rest retrieved from reference TRBV2 and TRBJ2-2, is EPEVTQTPSHQVTQMGQEVILRCVPISNHLYFYWYRQILGQKVEFLVSFYNNEISEKSEIFDDQFSVERPDGSNFTLKIRSTKLEDSAMYFCASSDSAAGGEELFFGEGSRLTVL.

This rearrangement joins TRBV7-2 to TRBJ1-1; D is unclear. Deletions cut 2 bases from V and 1 base from J, with 8 bases between. Germline V gene sequence: CDR1 SGHTA, CDR2 FQGNSA. The CDR3 spans 14 residues. The CDR3 loop reads CASSLSPGNTEAFF. CDR3 nucleotides: TGTGCCAGCAGCTTAAGTCCCGGGAACACTGAAGCTTTCTTT.

V usage is TRBV11-1 and J usage is TRBJ2-3, with 11 positions matching TRBD2. The CDR3 spans 19 residues. With V trimmed by 5 bases and J by 2 bases, 15 bases remained unmatched. Per germline, CDR1 SGHAT and CDR2 FQDESV (reference sequence). CDR3 loop: CASSKPRLAGRHLTDTQYF. CDR3 coding DNA: TGTGCCAGCAGCAAACCCCGACTAGCGGGGCGCCATCTCACAGATACGCAGTATTTT.

The V gene is TRBV7-6, the J gene TRBJ2-5; 9 bases are a match to TRBD1. The CDR3 consists of 15 residues. CDR1 and CDR2 from the germline V gene are SGHVS and FNYEAQ. The J segment lost 11 bases and the V segment lost 4 bases, leaving 14 bases of the junction unmatched. The CDR3 DNA follows: TGTGCCAGCAGCTCGGACAGGGGTTTGTTAGTTGAGCAGTACTTC. This codes for CASSSDRGLLVEQYF.

The chain is built from TRBV5-3 and TRBJ2-7; TRBD1 agrees at 8 bases. TRBV5-3 is reported as an ORF; its role is uncertain. The V gene end was trimmed by 1 base and the J gene end by 1 base; junction bases not matched to a gene: 7. The CDR3 consists of 16 residues. The CDR3 nucleotides are TGTGCCAGAAGCTTGCGACAGGGGCAACCTTCCTACGAGCAGTACTTC. Protein product: CARSLRQGQPSYEQYF.

The CDR3 sequence: CASSQSYRTGSTDTQYF. In DNA, the CDR3 is TGCGCCAGCAGCCAATCCTATAGGACAGGGAGCACAGATACGCAGTATTTT. The chain employs TRBV4-1 and TRBJ2-3, with 8 bases aligning to TRBD1. The germline V gene encodes CDR1 MGHRA and CDR2 YSYEKL. The CDR3 consists of 17 residues. J was trimmed by 0 bases and V by 2 bases; bases with no gene match: 7.

The chain uses TRBV5-4 and TRBJ2-2, with D possibly matching TRBD2 (7 bases). Germline V lookup: CDR1 SGHNT, CDR2 YYREEE (reference sequence). V shed 3 bases and J shed 4 bases, with 16 bases lying between them. The CDR3 spans 16 residues. CDR3 DNA: TGTGCCAGCAGCTCCGCGCGCGGGGGCTCCACCGGGGAGCTGTTTTTT. Translation gives CASSSARGGSTGELFF.

The table lists this clone with a count of one. This rearrangement joins TRBV5-5 to TRBJ1-1, with D possibly being TRBD1 (6 bases). Trimming shortened V by 2 bases and J by 0 bases, and 11 bases separated the two germline ends. The CDR3 length is 15 residues. Germline V gene sequence: CDR1 SGHKS, CDR2 YYEKEE (reference sequence). CDR3 loop: CASSLSDSMNTEAFF. CDR3 DNA: TGTGCCAGCAGCTTATCGGACAGTATGAACACTGAAGCTTTCTTT.

This rearrangement joins TRBV14 to TRBJ2-3; TRBD2 agrees at 11 bases. The CDR3 length is 16 residues. CDR1 and CDR2 from the germline V gene are SGHDN and FVKESK. V lost 4 bases, J lost 3 bases, and 6 bases stayed unmatched. The chain's CDR3 is CASSLLAGGLTDTQYF. In DNA, the CDR3 is TGTGCCAGCAGCCTATTAGCGGGGGGGCTGACAGATACGCAGTATTTT. Full variable domain (missing parts from reference TRBV14 and TRBJ2-3): EAGVTQFPSHSVIEKGQTVTLRCDPISGHDNLYWYRRVMGKEIKFLLHFVKESKQDESGMPNNRFLAERTGGTYSTLKVQPAELEDSGVYFCASSLLAGGLTDTQYFGPGTRLTVL.

The chain joins TRBV27 to TRBJ1-4, with 10 bases identical to TRBD1. Unmatched junction bases numbered 1, after V lost 1 base and J lost 5 bases. CDR1 is MNHEY and CDR2 is SMNVEV in the germline V gene (reference sequence). This CDR3 has 15 amino acids. The CDR3 coding sequence is TGTGCCAGCAGTTTATGGGGACAGGGGAATGAAAAACTGTTTTTT. Its translation: CASSLWGQGNEKLFF.

The rearrangement joins TRBV7-9 to TRBJ2-3; 9 positions agree with TRBD2. CDR1 and CDR2 from the germline V gene are SEHNR and FQNEAQ (reference sequence). This CDR3 is 15 amino acids long. Trimming cost V 5 bases and J 1 base; bases outside gene matches: 4. This CDR3 is CASSRPSGGTDTQYF. In DNA form, the CDR3 reads TGTGCCAGCAGCCGACCTAGCGGGGGCACAGATACGCAGTATTTT.

This clone came up a few times. CDR3 coding DNA: TGCGCCAGCAGCTTGGATACCCCAGGGAAGGATGGCTACACCTTC. It specifies CASSLDTPGKDGYTF. The chain joins TRBV5-1 to TRBJ1-2; D possibly corresponds to TRBD1 (5 bases). This CDR3 is built from 15 residues. Germline assignment: CDR1 SGHRS and CDR2 YFSETQ. Trimming pared 0 bases from V and 6 bases from J, leaving 15 bases between.

The chain joins TRBV5-6 to TRBJ1-5, with a tentative D call TRBD1 (6 bases). V gave up 0 bases and J gave up 3 bases, with 10 bases separating them. The CDR3 sequence is 15 residues long. Germline V gene lookup returns CDR1 SGHDT and CDR2 YYEEEE. The CDR3 DNA reads as TGTGCCAGCAGCTTGGCCGGGGGGGCCAATCAGCCCCAGCATTTT. Its protein product is CASSLAGGANQPQHF.

This sequence joins TRBV28 and TRBJ1-4; 10 nucleotides match TRBD1. Germline values: CDR1 MDHEN, CDR2 SYDVKM. This CDR3 has 15 amino acids. The V gene end was trimmed by 6 bases and the J gene end by 4 bases; junction bases not matched to a gene: 5. The CDR3 region is CASRGGQGNNEKLFF. The CDR3 region has the DNA TGTGCCAGCAGGGGGGGACAGGGGAATAATGAAAAACTGTTTTTT.

The chain carries TRBV20-1 and TRBJ2-7, with D hard to call. The CDR3 runs 11 residues. The V gene lost 6 bases and the J gene lost 5 bases, with 11 bases spanning the gap. Per germline, CDR1 DFQATT and CDR2 SNEGSKA (reference sequence). Here the CDR3 DNA reads TGCAGTGCCAGGCTATACGACGAGCAGTACTTC. It specifies CSARLYDEQYF.

V and J are TRBV18 and TRBJ1-2; D might be TRBD1 (6 bases). V lost 4 bases, J lost 4 bases, and 10 bases lay in between. The CDR3 has 13 amino acids. From germline, CDR1 is KGHSH and CDR2 LQKENI. Here the CDR3 DNA reads TGTGCCAGCTCACTCGGGGACATCTATGGCTACACCTTC. It translates to CASSLGDIYGYTF.

The V and J genes are TRBV5-4 and TRBJ1-1; TRBD1 is a possible D gene (5 bases). The CDR3 runs to 14 residues. V shed 4 bases and J shed 3 bases, with 13 bases lying between them. Looked up from germline, CDR1 is SGHNT and CDR2 is YYREEE (reference sequence). The CDR3 DNA is TGTGCCAGCAGCCGTCCCGGGGGTGACACTGAAGCTTTCTTT. Translated: CASSRPGGDTEAFF. The full variable domain, with the rest looked up from reference TRBV5-4 and TRBJ1-1, is ETGVTQSPTHLIKTRGQQVTLRCSSQSGHNTVSWYQQALGQGPQFIFQYYREEENGRGNFPPRFSGLQFPNYSSELNVNALELDDSALYLCASSRPGGDTEAFFGQGTRLTVV.

This rearrangement joins TRBV19 to TRBJ2-2; 8 bases line up with TRBD2. This CDR3 has 15 amino acids. The germline gives CDR1 LNHDA, CDR2 SQIVND (reference sequence). The ends lost 7 bases at V and 8 bases at J; junction bases unmatched: 12. The CDR3 loop is CASNPAGAYSGELFF. The CDR3 bases are TGTGCCAGTAACCCAGCGGGGGCCTACTCAGGGGAGCTGTTTTTT.

This chain joins TRBV20-1 and TRBJ2-5; a possible D gene is TRBD1 (5 bases). CDR3 length: 11 residues. The ends were cut back, 7 bases at V and 2 bases at J, with 8 bases in the middle. Germline CDR1 reads DFQATT; CDR2 reads SNEGSKA (reference sequence). DNA of the CDR3: TGCAGTGTGGGGCCTCAAGAGACCCAGTACTTC. Its translation is CSVGPQETQYF.